This TCR beta chain is from a study of patients and donors after allogeneic stem cell transplantation. V was clipped by 5 bases and J by 0 bases; unmatched bases: 10. Germline-derived CDR1 and CDR2 are LNHNV and YYDKDF (reference sequence). The CDR3 consists of 17 residues. TCRdb reanalysed the RT-PCR reads using MiXCR and keeps one entry per CDR3 protein. This table holds roughly 940,000 distinct CDR3 sequences, about a sixth found once. The sample consisted of blood, either unsorted or a sorted T cell fraction (not recorded which). The receptor was derived from a human donor who was either an allogeneic HSCT recipient or a stem cell or donor lymphocyte infusion donor (not recorded which). It is not recorded whose cells these are; they may come from a transplant donor. The chain employs TRBV15 and TRBJ1-5, with 7 bases fitting TRBD1. CDR3 protein: CATSDRQGDYSNQPQHF. The CDR3 DNA follows: TGTGCCACCAGCGACAGACAGGGCGATTATAGCAATCAGCCCCAGCATTTT.